Each of the 27 T cell receptor beta chains below was sequenced from the same sample in a study of CDR3 diversity in severe acne. Each CDR3 protein is one row after TCRdb ran MiXCR on the PCR reads. Altogether roughly 100,000 distinct CDR3 sequences are present, roughly half being singletons, with the ten largest covering around an eighth. Sequenced: blood. The source of these receptors is a male donor with acne.

Here the CDR3 reads CAISGGDQPQHF. CDR3 in DNA: TGTGCCATCTCGGGAGGGGATCAGCCCCAGCATTTT. This chain uses TRBV10-3 with TRBJ1-5, with D maybe TRBD1 (5 bases). V was shortened by 8 bases and J by 5 bases, with 10 bases between the two germline ends. Germline V CDR1 and CDR2: ENHRY, SYGVKD. This CDR3 has 12 residues.

The sample holds a few counts of this clonotype. The rearrangement links TRBV10-3 to TRBJ1-2, with D maybe TRBD1 (6 bases). The V end was cut by 3 bases, the J end by 2 bases, with 7 bases between. Germline CDR1 ENHRY, CDR2 SYGVKD. CDR3 size: 13 residues. The CDR3 DNA follows: TGTGCCATCAGTGACGGGACAAACTATGGCTACACCTTC. Amino acid sequence: CAISDGTNYGYTF.

Concerning this clonotype itself: Since no conserved phenylalanine or tryptophan closes the CDR3, a read error is the likely cause. The DNA is left out, because the CDR3 cannot be placed on it with certainty; the CDR3 is given as TCRdb lists it. The chain recombines TRBV28 with TRBJ1-5; no check of the table's D call, TRBD1, against the DNA was made. The CDR3 length is 15 residues, termini included. The germline V gene encodes CDR1 MDHEN and CDR2 SYDVKM. This CDR3 reads CASGPAGISNQPQHL.

The chain recombines TRBV10-1 with TRBJ1-1, with TRBD1 as a possible D gene (6 bases). The CDR3 sequence is 15 residues long. CDR1 and CDR2 (germline): WNHNN, SYGVQD (reference sequence). Trimming shortened V by 6 bases and J by 8 bases, and 22 bases separated the two germline ends. The CDR3 DNA reads TGCGCCAGCAGCCTCACACAGGGAGGAGGTGCGGAAGCTTTCTTT. Translated, it gives CASSLTQGGGAEAFF.

The chain uses TRBV25-1 and TRBJ2-5, with 10 bases identical to TRBD1. The CDR3 is 15 residues long. The V gene's germline CDR1 is MGHDK and CDR2 SYGVNS. Trimming took 6 bases from V and 5 from J; bases not matched to a gene: 9. CDR3 in amino acids: CASRAGTGVSETQYF. For the CDR3, the DNA is TGTGCCAGCAGAGCCGGGACAGGGGTTAGCGAGACCCAGTACTTC.

The sample holds a few counts of this clonotype. The CDR3 DNA sequence: TGTGCCAGCAGTTTTGGTAGTAACTATGGCTACACCTTC. Translated: CASSFGSNYGYTF. V and J are TRBV6-5 and TRBJ1-2; D is unresolved. The germline CDR1 and CDR2 sequences are MNHEY and SVGAGI. The V and J ends lost 4 bases and 1 base respectively, with 7 bases between them. CDR3 length: 13 residues.

This clonotype has ten or more counts. The rearrangement links TRBV6-4 to TRBJ2-6; no clear D. Trimming stripped 3 bases from V and 2 bases from J, with 5 bases between. The CDR3 totals 14 residues. Germline V gene data show CDR1 as MRHNA and CDR2 as SNTAGT. CDR3 nucleotide sequence: TGTGCCAGCAGTGAGGCCGCTGGGGCCAACGTCCTGACTTTC. This encodes CASSEAAGANVLTF.

This clonotype was seen ten or more times. The J gene is TRBJ1-6, the V gene TRBV13, with D perhaps matching TRBD1 (5 bases). V lost 5 bases and J lost 10, with 9 bases in between. CDR3 length equals 12 residues. Germline CDR1 is PRHDT and CDR2 is FYEKMQ (reference sequence). The CDR3 sequence is CASSNQGSPLHF. CDR3 nucleotide sequence: TGTGCCAGCAGCAATCAGGGCTCACCCCTCCACTTT.

This clonotype has only a few counts. The chain uses TRBV27 and TRBJ2-1; 7 bases line up with TRBD2. Germline loops: CDR1 MNHEY, CDR2 SMNVEV (reference sequence). V lost 4 bases and J lost 5; bases outside the gene matches: 8. The CDR3 is 15 amino acids. CDR3 DNA sequence: TGTGCCAGCAGTTCCGATGGACTAGGGAACAATGAGCAGTTCTTC. This encodes CASSSDGLGNNEQFF.

In its sample, this clonotype ranks as medium-sized. One end of the junction varies from germline; a read error may be responsible. CDR3 DNA sequence: TGTGCCAGCAGCGAAGCGGCTACCCACTACGAGCAGTACTTC. This codes for CASSEAATHYEQYF. J is TRBJ2-7 and V is TRBV2, with a possible D match to TRBD2 (5 bases). The CDR3 length is 14 residues. CDR1 is SNHLY and CDR2 is FYNNEI in the germline V gene.

The CDR3 region is CSVETSGTYEQYF. CDR3 DNA: TGCAGCGTCGAAACTAGCGGAACCTACGAGCAGTACTTC. V is TRBV29-1 and J is TRBJ2-7; 8 nucleotides agree with TRBD2. Germline loops: CDR1 SQVTM, CDR2 ANQGSEA. The CDR3 sequence is 13 residues long. Losses at the gene ends were 6 bases for V and 2 bases for J; bases not matched to a gene: 6.

V and J are TRBV2 and TRBJ2-3; 14 nucleotides align to TRBD2. V gave up 7 bases and J gave up 5 bases; unmatched junction bases: 11. CDR1 and CDR2 from the germline V gene are SNHLY and FYNNEI. This CDR3 contains 17 residues. CDR3 region: CASNRLAGGRAGDTQYF. Written as DNA, the CDR3 is TGTGCCAGCAACCGACTAGCGGGAGGGCGGGCTGGAGATACGCAGTATTTT.

The V and J genes are TRBV15 and TRBJ2-3, with TRBD1 matching 10 bases. The CDR3 has 16 amino acids. CDR1 LNHNV and CDR2 YYDKDF come from the germline V gene (reference sequence). The V gene end was trimmed by 1 base and the J gene end by 4 bases; junction bases not matched to a gene: 5. CDR3 loop: CATSRGGTGVSDTQYF. As DNA, the CDR3 is TGTGCCACCAGCAGAGGAGGGACAGGGGTATCAGATACGCAGTATTTT.

This clonotype was seen ten or more times. This sequence joins TRBV2 and TRBJ2-5; 7 nucleotides line up with TRBD1. CDR1 and CDR2 from the germline V gene are SNHLY and FYNNEI. This CDR3 contains 13 residues. After removal of 4 bases from V and 4 bases from J, the junction contained 3 bases not matched to a gene. The CDR3 sequence: CASSADRVETQYF. Here the CDR3 DNA reads TGTGCCAGCAGTGCCGACAGGGTAGAGACCCAGTACTTC. Full variable domain (rest looked up from reference TRBV2 and TRBJ2-5): EPEVTQTPSHQVTQMGQEVILRCVPISNHLYFYWYRQILGQKVEFLVSFYNNEISEKSEIFDDQFSVERPDGSNFTLKIRSTKLEDSAMYFCASSADRVETQYFGPGTRLLVL.

In the case of this clonotype: Just one base apart from a much larger clone, this may be a read error. V and J are TRBV2 and TRBJ1-1; D remains unclear. CDR3 length: 15 amino acids. CDR1 SNHLY and CDR2 FYNNEI come from the germline V gene. For the CDR3, the DNA is TGTGCCAGCAAGATTCACCAGGAGATGAACACTGAAGCTTCCTTT. This codes for CASKIHQEMNTEASF.

This clonotype was counted at least ten times. This chain uses TRBV2 with TRBJ2-1, with 12 nucleotides matching TRBD2. From germline, CDR1 is SNHLY and CDR2 FYNNEI. The CDR3 sequence is 13 residues long. Trimming at V came to 10 bases and at J to 5 bases, leaving 3 bases not matched to a gene. Here the CDR3 reads CATGLAGNNEQFF. The CDR3 DNA reads as TGTGCCACCGGACTAGCGGGAAACAATGAGCAGTTCTTC. The entire variable domain, with the rest obtained from reference TRBV2 and TRBJ2-1, is as follows: EPEVTQTPSHQVTQMGQEVILRCVPISNHLYFYWYRQILGQKVEFLVSFYNNEISEKSEIFDDQFSVERPDGSNFTLKIRSTKLEDSAMYFCATGLAGNNEQFFGPGTRLTVL.

This clonotype was counted at least ten times. This sequence joins TRBV6-1 and TRBJ2-7; the match to TRBD1 covers 11 bases. The germline gives CDR1 MNHNS, CDR2 SASEGT. V lost 1 base, J lost 5 bases, and 4 bases stayed unmatched. The CDR3 is 15 amino acids. The CDR3 DNA follows: TGTGCCAGCAGTGAAGAGGGGACAGGGGGGCACGAGCAGTACGTC. Amino acid sequence: CASSEEGTGGHEQYV.

This clonotype was seen ten or more times. V and J are TRBV2 and TRBJ2-1; TRBD1 agrees at 10 bases. V trimming: 7 bases; J trimming: 8 bases; junction bases outside the gene matches: 2. The length of the CDR3 is 12 residues. Germline assignment: CDR1 SNHLY and CDR2 FYNNEI. In DNA, the CDR3 is TGTGCCAGCACGGACAGGGGGGATGAGCAGTTCTTC. As protein: CASTDRGDEQFF.

This clonotype was seen at least ten times. The rearrangement joins TRBV5-1 to TRBJ2-1, with a possible D match to TRBD2 (5 bases). This CDR3 region has 13 residues. CDR1 is SGHRS and CDR2 is YFSETQ in the germline V gene. V was shortened by 5 bases and J by 9 bases, with 15 bases between the two germline ends. CDR3 nucleotides: TGCGCCAGCAGTTCTCTAGCTTCTGTTGAGCAGTTCTTC. Its translation is CASSSLASVEQFF.

The gene calls are TRBV6-5 and TRBJ1-1; no firm D call. Germline V gene lookup returns CDR1 MNHEY and CDR2 SVGAGI. Trimming cost V 7 bases and J 0 bases, with 12 bases left between them. The CDR3 loop spans 14 amino acids. CDR3 in DNA: TGTGCCAGCACCGGAATACTAATGAACACTGAAGCTTTCTTT. Residues: CASTGILMNTEAFF.

This clonotype has only a few counts. The V call is TRBV28, the J call TRBJ2-3; D may match TRBD1 or TRBD2 (5 bases each). Germline-derived CDR1 and CDR2 are MDHEN and SYDVKM. The CDR3 length is 15 residues. V dropped 3 bases and J dropped 1 base, with 11 bases sitting between them. The chain's CDR3 is CASSFTGTRTDTQYF. The CDR3 region has the DNA TGTGCCAGCAGTTTCACCGGGACCCGCACAGATACGCAGTATTTT.

V is TRBV7-9 and J is TRBJ2-1; D uncertain. Trimming left V 3 bases short and J 12 bases short, with 24 bases between. Germline values: CDR1 SEHNR, CDR2 FQNEAQ (reference sequence). CDR3 length: 16 residues. The CDR3: CASSLMVSEARYVQFF. The CDR3 DNA is TGTGCCAGCAGCTTGATGGTTTCCGAGGCGAGGTATGTGCAGTTCTTC.

This clonotype was recorded many times. V and J are TRBV20-1 and TRBJ2-3, with unresolved D. CDR1 is DFQATT and CDR2 is SNEGSKA in the germline V gene (reference sequence). CDR3 length equals 15 residues. V lost 1 base and J lost 2, with 13 bases in between. CDR3 in amino acids: CSARAPVLNTDTQYF. The CDR3 DNA reads TGCAGTGCTAGAGCTCCAGTCCTTAACACAGATACGCAGTATTTT.

Many counts were recorded for this clonotype. This rearrangement joins TRBV4-2 to TRBJ2-7, with D tentatively TRBD2 (6 bases). V dropped 0 bases and J dropped 4 bases, with 10 bases sitting between them. The CDR3 covers 14 residues. Germline V lookup: CDR1 LGHNA, CDR2 YNFKEQ. For the CDR3, the DNA is TGTGCCAGCAGCCAAGATTCGAGCGGGTACGAGCAGTACTTC. Translation gives CASSQDSSGYEQYF.

V usage is TRBV7-4 and J usage is TRBJ2-7; no firm D call. The V end was cut by 5 bases, the J end by 6 bases, with 14 bases between. The germline CDR1 and CDR2 sequences are SGHVT and SQSDAQ. The CDR3 is 13 residues long. The CDR3 region is CASSRFRGIEQYF. Written as DNA, the CDR3 is TGTGCCAGCAGCCGATTCCGCGGCATCGAGCAGTACTTC.

This clonotype is a singleton in its sample. CDR3 sequence reads: CASSLFGTSGRILNSYNEQFF. The CDR3 nucleotides are TGTGCCAGCAGCTTGTTTGGGACTAGCGGGAGAATATTGAACTCCTACAATGAGCAGTTCTTC. J is TRBJ2-1 and V is TRBV5-4; 14 bases fit TRBD2. This CDR3 has 21 residues. CDR1 and CDR2 (germline): SGHNT, YYREEE (reference sequence). The J segment lost 0 bases and the V segment lost 1 base, leaving 12 bases of the junction unmatched. The full variable domain, completed using reference TRBV5-4 and TRBJ2-1, is ETGVTQSPTHLIKTRGQQVTLRCSSQSGHNTVSWYQQALGQGPQFIFQYYREEENGRGNFPPRFSGLQFPNYSSELNVNALELDDSALYLCASSLFGTSGRILNSYNEQFFGPGTRLTVL.

The chain links TRBV2 to TRBJ1-2, with D possibly being TRBD1 (6 bases). This CDR3 spans 14 amino acids. Between the trimmed V and J ends, which lost 6 bases and 3 bases, there was a span of 14 bases. The germline gives CDR1 SNHLY, CDR2 FYNNEI. Here the CDR3 reads CASSRGQTYYGYTF. As DNA, the CDR3 is TGTGCCAGCAGCAGAGGACAGACCTACTATGGCTACACCTTC.